One and the same sample provided the 20 T cell receptor beta chains below, sequenced in a study of blood T cell repertoires in COVID-19. Generated by immunoSEQ multiplex PCR, the TCRdb table keeps only in-frame clones and is missing some. Of over 55,000 clones detected, 65% to 85% appear once; the ten largest clones hold approximately 5.3%. Sample: peripheral blood. The receptors were gathered from a man aged 45-65 years with active COVID-19.

The chain couples TRBV24-1 to TRBJ2-1, with 7 bases lining up with TRBD2. Trimming took 3 bases from V and 4 from J; bases not matched to a gene: 11. Germline CDR1 and CDR2: KGHDR and SFDVKD. This CDR3 region has 17 residues. The CDR3: CATSDGGVSGDYNEQFF. The CDR3 DNA sequence: TGTGCCACCAGTGATGGAGGAGTGAGCGGGGATTACAATGAGCAGTTCTTC.

V is TRBV2 and J is TRBJ2-4; 9 nucleotides align to TRBD1. CDR1 and CDR2 (germline): SNHLY, FYNNEI. Germline trimming cut 6 bases from V and 1 base from J; bases unmatched to any gene: 7. The CDR3 runs to 16 residues. CDR3 sequence reads: CASRLQGARAKNIQYF. Here the CDR3 DNA reads TGTGCCAGCAGATTACAGGGGGCGCGTGCCAAAAACATTCAGTACTTC. Filled out from reference TRBV2 and TRBJ2-4, the complete variable domain reads EPEVTQTPSHQVTQMGQEVILRCVPISNHLYFYWYRQILGQKVEFLVSFYNNEISEKSEIFDDQFSVERPDGSNFTLKIRSTKLEDSAMYFCASRLQGARAKNIQYFGAGTRLSVL.

The chain is built from TRBV20-1 and TRBJ2-3; 7 bases are shared with TRBD1. The V gene's germline CDR1 is DFQATT and CDR2 SNEGSKA (reference sequence). V was pared by 3 bases and J by 2 bases, with 5 bases of the junction left unmatched. The CDR3 contains 14 residues. CDR3 region: CSASWTGFTDTQYF. DNA for the CDR3: TGCAGTGCTAGTTGGACAGGATTCACAGATACGCAGTATTTT.

V usage is TRBV14 and J usage is TRBJ2-5; a possible D gene is TRBD1 (5 bases). CDR3 length equals 15 residues. Between the trimmed V and J ends, which lost 6 bases and 1 base, there was a span of 15 bases. CDR1 SGHDN and CDR2 FVKESK come from the germline V gene. CDR3 sequence: CASSKGLGLQETQYF. CDR3 sequence (DNA): TGTGCCAGCAGTAAGGGGCTAGGCCTCCAAGAGACCCAGTACTTC.

CDR3 DNA: TGTGCCAGCACCTCTGGCATTTCCTACGAGCAGTACTTC. This encodes CASTSGISYEQYF. The chain is built from TRBV7-2 and TRBJ2-7; D ambiguous. V shed 7 bases and J shed 1 base, with 11 bases lying between them. The CDR3 is made up of 13 amino acids. Germline-derived CDR1 and CDR2 are SGHTA and FQGNSA.

The chain couples TRBV6-5 to TRBJ2-1, with 9 positions matching TRBD2. This CDR3 region has 15 residues. The V gene's germline CDR1 is MNHEY and CDR2 SVGAGI. V was pared by 0 bases and J by 15 bases, with 12 bases of the junction left unmatched. The CDR3 nucleotides are TGTGCCAGCAGTTACTCGATTAGCGGGGGCCGCGTACCGTTCTTC. It codes for CASSYSISGGRVPFF.

This chain joins TRBV7-2 and TRBJ2-7, with D possibly matching TRBD1 (6 bases). This CDR3 has 15 amino acids. Germline CDR1 SGHTA, CDR2 FQGNSA. Deletions cut 1 base from V and 3 bases from J, with 13 bases between. CDR3 sequence reads: CASSLDRALRYEQYF. The CDR3 region has the DNA TGTGCCAGCAGCTTAGACAGGGCGCTACGCTACGAGCAGTACTTC.

The CDR3 reads CASSQEESGSYEQYF. The CDR3 DNA reads TGTGCCAGCAGCCAAGAGGAGAGCGGGAGTTACGAGCAGTACTTC. The chain combines TRBV4-2 with TRBJ2-7, with 8 positions matching TRBD2. V trimming: 0 bases; J trimming: 4 bases; junction bases outside the gene matches: 5. Germline assignment: CDR1 LGHNA and CDR2 YNFKEQ. CDR3 length equals 15 residues.

The chain is built from TRBV11-2 and TRBJ2-7, with D perhaps TRBD1 (6 bases). V was cut by 5 bases and J by 2 bases, with 7 bases left in between. The CDR3 has 12 amino acids. The germline CDR1 and CDR2 sequences are SGHAT and FQNNGV. In nucleotides, the CDR3 is TGTGCCAGCAGCCGACAGGCCTACGAGCAGTACTTC. It translates to CASSRQAYEQYF.

This chain uses TRBV7-9 with TRBJ1-6, with D perhaps matching TRBD1 (5 bases). Deletions cut 4 bases from V and 3 bases from J, with 10 bases between. CDR1 is SEHNR, CDR2 FQNEAQ, per germline (reference sequence). The CDR3 totals 15 residues. The CDR3 DNA reads TGTGCCAGCAGCTCGCTGACAGTCTATAATTCACCCCTCCACTTT. Encoded protein: CASSSLTVYNSPLHF. The full variable domain, completed using reference TRBV7-9 and TRBJ1-6, is DTGVSQNPRHKITKRGQNVTFRCDPISEHNRLYWYRQTLGQGPEFLTYFQNEAQLEKSRLLSDRFSAERPKGSFSTLEIQRTEQGDSAMYLCASSSLTVYNSPLHFGNGTRLTVT.

This chain uses TRBV5-6 with TRBJ2-1, with TRBD2 matching 10 bases. The germline gives CDR1 SGHDT, CDR2 YYEEEE. This CDR3 region has 15 residues. V shed 4 bases and J 3 bases; nucleotides not matched to a gene: 4. The CDR3 spells CASSLSGGRYNEQFF. The CDR3 DNA is TGTGCCAGCAGCCTTAGCGGGGGGCGCTACAATGAGCAGTTCTTC.

The gene calls are TRBV19 and TRBJ1-1, with a weak D call TRBD1 (5 bases). The CDR3 spans 15 residues. Per the germline V gene, CDR1 is LNHDA and CDR2 is SQIVND (reference sequence). V was pared by 7 bases and J by 3 bases, with 18 bases between. This CDR3 is CASIPGGKRYTEAFF. CDR3 DNA: TGTGCCAGTATCCCTGGGGGGAAGAGATACACTGAAGCTTTCTTT.

V is TRBV7-5 and J is TRBJ2-7; TRBD1, the D gene given by the table, was not confirmed from the DNA. TRBV7-5 is a pseudogene locus. CDR3 length equals 16 residues. The CDR3 reads CVRSLDRGRNYGEQYF. For the CDR3, the DNA is TGTGTCAGAAGCTTAGACAGGGGGCGCAACTATGGCGAGCAGTACTTC.

The chain employs TRBV5-4 and TRBJ2-1; the match to TRBD1 covers 9 bases. Germline V CDR1 and CDR2: SGHNT, YYREEE (reference sequence). J lost 3 bases, V lost 4 bases, and 5 bases had no gene match. The CDR3 runs 15 residues. Written as DNA, the CDR3 is TGTGCCAGCAGCGCGGGACAGGGAGACTACAATGAGCAGTTCTTC. This translates into CASSAGQGDYNEQFF. Full variable domain (rest looked up from reference TRBV5-4 and TRBJ2-1): ETGVTQSPTHLIKTRGQQVTLRCSSQSGHNTVSWYQQALGQGPQFIFQYYREEENGRGNFPPRFSGLQFPNYSSELNVNALELDDSALYLCASSAGQGDYNEQFFGPGTRLTVL.

The V and J genes are TRBV18 and TRBJ1-4; 11 bases align to TRBD1. This CDR3 region has 16 residues. V was pared by 6 bases and J by 5 bases, with 8 bases of the junction left unmatched. Germline V gives CDR1 KGHSH, CDR2 LQKENI. This CDR3 is CASSPGTGGTNEKLFF. CDR3 in DNA: TGTGCCAGCTCCCCCGGGACAGGGGGGACAAATGAAAAACTGTTTTTT.

The table lists this clone with a few counts. The rearrangement uses TRBV5-1 and TRBJ1-1, with a tentative D call TRBD1 (5 bases). The V and J ends lost 9 bases and 3 bases respectively, with 15 bases between them. Per the germline V gene, CDR1 is SGHRS and CDR2 is YFSETQ. This CDR3 contains 13 residues. CDR3 sequence: CATGRDFDTEAFF. The CDR3 region has the DNA TGCGCCACGGGGCGGGATTTTGACACTGAAGCTTTCTTT.

The V and J genes are TRBV18 and TRBJ2-3; TRBD2 aligns across 7 bases. With 2 bases clipped from V and 0 bases from J, the junction kept 8 bases outside the gene matches. The CDR3 runs 17 residues. The germline V gene encodes CDR1 KGHSH and CDR2 LQKENI. The CDR3 protein is CASSPIAPSGSTDTQYF. DNA for the CDR3: TGTGCCAGCTCACCAATTGCCCCTAGCGGTAGCACAGATACGCAGTATTTT.

The gene calls are TRBV9 and TRBJ2-5; 10 bases fit TRBD2. The CDR3 is made up of 15 amino acids. Germline CDR1 SGDLS, CDR2 YYNGEE. V lost 2 bases, J lost 5 bases, and 6 bases stayed unmatched. Written as DNA, the CDR3 is TGTGCCAGCAGCGTCCTGAGCGGGGGGGAGGAGACCCAGTACTTC. The encoded protein is CASSVLSGGEETQYF.

CDR3 nucleotides: TGTGCCAGCAGCTACGACAGGGAGACTGGAAACACCATATATTTT. As protein: CASSYDRETGNTIYF. The V gene is TRBV5-8, the J gene TRBJ1-3; TRBD1 matches at 7 bases. The V gene end was trimmed by 3 bases and the J gene end by 2 bases; junction bases not matched to a gene: 5. Germline V lookup: CDR1 SGHTS, CDR2 YDEGEE. The CDR3 consists of 15 residues.

The CDR3 region is CASSSSGTSGDTQYF. CDR3 in DNA: TGTGCCAGCAGCTCCTCCGGGACTAGCGGAGATACGCAGTATTTT. The chain is built from TRBV11-3 and TRBJ2-3; 11 bases match TRBD2. This CDR3 contains 15 residues. The V gene end was trimmed by 4 bases and the J gene end by 5 bases; junction bases not matched to a gene: 5. Germline CDR1 SGHNT, CDR2 YENEEA.